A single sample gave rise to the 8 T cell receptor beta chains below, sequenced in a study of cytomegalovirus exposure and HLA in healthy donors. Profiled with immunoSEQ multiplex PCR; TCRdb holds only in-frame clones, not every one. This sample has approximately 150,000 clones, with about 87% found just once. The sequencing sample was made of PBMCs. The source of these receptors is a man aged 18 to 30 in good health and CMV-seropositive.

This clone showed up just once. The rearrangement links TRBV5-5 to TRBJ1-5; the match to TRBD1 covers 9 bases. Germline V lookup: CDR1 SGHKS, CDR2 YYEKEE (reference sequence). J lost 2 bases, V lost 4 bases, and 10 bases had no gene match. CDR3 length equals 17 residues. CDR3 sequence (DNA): TGTGCCAGCAGCAAGTCCACAGGGGGCATCGGCAATCAGCCCCAGCATTTT. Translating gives CASSKSTGGIGNQPQHF.

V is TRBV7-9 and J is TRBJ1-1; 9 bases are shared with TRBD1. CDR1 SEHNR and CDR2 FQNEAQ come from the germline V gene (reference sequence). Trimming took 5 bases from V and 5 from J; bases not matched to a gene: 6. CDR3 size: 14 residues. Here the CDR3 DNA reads TGTGCCAGCAGCGCCAGACAGGGGGGGACTGAAGCTTTCTTT. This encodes CASSARQGGTEAFF. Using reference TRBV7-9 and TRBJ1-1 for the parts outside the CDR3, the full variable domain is DTGVSQNPRHKITKRGQNVTFRCDPISEHNRLYWYRQTLGQGPEFLTYFQNEAQLEKSRLLSDRFSAERPKGSFSTLEIQRTEQGDSAMYLCASSARQGGTEAFFGQGTRLTVV.

CDR3 DNA sequence: TGTGCCTGGAGTGTGGGACAGGGGGCCTACGAGCAGTACTTC. Its protein is CAWSVGQGAYEQYF. The chain employs TRBV30 and TRBJ2-7, with 11 bases aligning to TRBD1. The CDR3 is 14 amino acids. CDR1 is GTSNPN and CDR2 is SVGIG in the germline V gene (reference sequence). The junction had 0 bases not matched to a gene; V was cut back by 0 bases and J by 2 bases. The full variable domain, rest sourced from reference TRBV30 and TRBJ2-7, is SQTIHQWPATLVQPVGSPLSLECTVEGTSNPNLYWYRQAAGRGLQLLFYSVGIGQISSEVPQNLSASRPQDRQFILSSKKLLLSDSGFYLCAWSVGQGAYEQYFGPGTRLTVT.

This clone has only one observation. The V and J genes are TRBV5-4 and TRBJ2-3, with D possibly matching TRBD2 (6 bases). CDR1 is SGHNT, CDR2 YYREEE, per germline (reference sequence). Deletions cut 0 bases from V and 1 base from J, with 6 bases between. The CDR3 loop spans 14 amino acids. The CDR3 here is CASSLGGGTDTQYF. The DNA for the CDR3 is TGTGCCAGCAGCTTGGGGGGGGGCACAGATACGCAGTATTTT.

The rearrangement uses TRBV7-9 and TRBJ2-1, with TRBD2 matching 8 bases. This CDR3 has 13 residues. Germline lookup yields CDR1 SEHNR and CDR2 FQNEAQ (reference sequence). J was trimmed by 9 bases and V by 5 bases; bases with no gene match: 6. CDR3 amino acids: CASSQTSVGEQFF. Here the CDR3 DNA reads TGTGCCAGCAGCCAGACTAGCGTGGGTGAGCAGTTCTTC.

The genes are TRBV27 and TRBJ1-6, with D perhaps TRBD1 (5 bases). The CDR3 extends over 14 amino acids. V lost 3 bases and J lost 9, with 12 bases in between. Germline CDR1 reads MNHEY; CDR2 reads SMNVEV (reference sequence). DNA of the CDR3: TGTGCCAGCAGTTTCGGAGGGGATGGTTCACCCCTCCACTTT. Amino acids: CASSFGGDGSPLHF.

The CDR3 sequence: CASSPSGLAIYEQYF. CDR3 coding DNA: TGTGCCAGCTCACCGTCGGGACTAGCGATCTACGAGCAGTACTTC. The rearrangement joins TRBV18 to TRBJ2-7; 10 bases map to TRBD2. The length of the CDR3 is 15 residues. Germline V CDR1 and CDR2: KGHSH, LQKENI. J gave up 3 bases and V 3 bases, and 5 bases lay outside the gene matches.

CDR3 sequence: CASSLQGMGEKLFF. CDR3 bases: TGTGCCAGCAGTCTACAGGGGATGGGGGAAAAACTGTTTTTT. The rearrangement joins TRBV6-5 to TRBJ1-4; 7 bases fit TRBD1. The CDR3 is made up of 14 amino acids. After removal of 5 bases from V and 8 bases from J, the junction contained 8 bases not matched to a gene. Per the germline V gene, CDR1 is MNHEY and CDR2 is SVGAGI.